The 21 T cell receptor beta chains below were found in one sample sequenced in a study of blood T cell repertoires in COVID-19. TCRdb's table, derived via immunoSEQ multiplex PCR, lists solely in-frame clones and lacks some. Here the sample spans about 180,000 clones, around 82% being singletons. The sequencing sample was made of peripheral blood. Every receptor here comes from a woman of 80 years or more with acute or convalescent COVID-19.

The gene calls are TRBV5-4 and TRBJ2-7; 9 bases are shared with TRBD1. The CDR3 is made up of 13 amino acids. Germline loops: CDR1 SGHNT, CDR2 YYREEE (reference sequence). V lost 4 bases, J lost 5 bases, and 4 bases stayed unmatched. The CDR3 region is CASSGDRVDEQYF. DNA of the CDR3: TGTGCCAGCAGCGGGGACAGGGTCGACGAGCAGTACTTC.

The rearrangement uses TRBV18 and TRBJ1-4, with 10 bases that match TRBD1. With 6 bases clipped from V and 6 bases from J, the junction kept 10 bases outside the gene matches. Germline V gives CDR1 KGHSH, CDR2 LQKENI. The CDR3 is 16 amino acids. CDR3 nucleotides: TGTGCCAGCTCGTCCGGGACAGGGGATATAGATGAAAAACTGTTTTTT. As protein: CASSSGTGDIDEKLFF. The variable domain in full, completed from reference TRBV18 and TRBJ1-4, reads NAGVMQNPRHLVRRRGQEARLRCSPMKGHSHVYWYRQLPEEGLKFMVYLQKENIIDESGMPKERFSAEFPKEGPSILRIQQVVRGDSAAYFCASSSGTGDIDEKLFFGSGTQLSVL.

The chain uses TRBV19 and TRBJ2-6; 7 bases map to TRBD2. V gave up 6 bases and J gave up 0 bases; unmatched junction bases: 8. The CDR3 has 17 residues. Germline V gene data show CDR1 as LNHDA and CDR2 as SQIVND (reference sequence). The CDR3 here is CASSFLAAFSGANVLTF. The CDR3 coding sequence is TGTGCCAGTAGCTTCCTAGCGGCGTTCTCTGGGGCCAACGTCCTGACTTTC.

J is TRBJ1-2 and V is TRBV4-1; a weak D match, TRBD1 (5 bases). The CDR3 contains 15 residues. Looked up from germline, CDR1 is MGHRA and CDR2 is YSYEKL. The V end was cut by 0 bases, the J end by 2 bases, with 10 bases between. DNA of the CDR3: TGCGCCAGCAGCCAAGATGCCAGGGCAAACTATGGCTACACCTTC. Translating gives CASSQDARANYGYTF.

This chain links TRBV11-2 with TRBJ2-7; 8 bases line up with TRBD2. Trimming took 7 bases from V and 2 from J; bases not matched to a gene: 10. Germline CDR1 SGHAT, CDR2 FQNNGV. The CDR3 covers 15 residues. CDR3 loop: CASTSHPGGTYEQYF. The DNA of the CDR3 is TGTGCCAGCACCTCCCACCCGGGAGGGACCTACGAGCAGTACTTC.

CDR3 protein: CASSPRGSSGTGELFF. DNA for the CDR3: TGTGCCAGCAGCCCTCGGGGTTCCTCGGGCACCGGGGAGCTGTTTTTT. The chain has TRBV3-1 (or the pseudogene TRBV3-2) and TRBJ2-2, with a tentative D call TRBD2 (5 bases). Germline-derived CDR1 and CDR2 are LGHDT and YNNKEL (reference sequence). V was shortened by 4 bases and J by 4 bases, with 16 bases between the two germline ends. This CDR3 is built from 16 residues.

V and J are TRBV11-2 and TRBJ2-3; TRBD1 matches at 8 bases. The germline CDR1 and CDR2 sequences are SGHAT and FQNNGV. Trimming took 6 bases from V and 7 from J; bases not matched to a gene: 6. The CDR3 extends over 13 amino acids. Here the CDR3 DNA reads TGTGCCAGCAGTACGGACAGGGTGAATACGCAGTATTTT. It specifies CASSTDRVNTQYF.

As concerns this clone: This sequence may be a read error, since a much larger clone differs from it by one base. V gene TRBV7-3 combines with J gene TRBJ2-3, with D possibly TRBD2 on 6 matching bases. The CDR3 spans 14 residues. Between the trimmed V and J ends, which lost 3 bases and 1 base, there was a span of 8 bases. Germline CDR1 is SGHTA and CDR2 is FQGTGA. The CDR3 here is CASSLEGRTDTQYF. CDR3 nucleotide sequence: TGTGCCAGCAGCTTGGAGGGGCGCACAGATACGCAGTATTTT.

CDR3 nucleotide sequence: TGTGCCAGCAGCTCACCACAGGGGAGCAATCAGCCCCAGCATTTT. This encodes CASSSPQGSNQPQHF. J is TRBJ1-5 and V is TRBV5-8; 7 bases align to TRBD1. With 3 bases clipped from V and 1 base from J, the junction kept 4 bases outside the gene matches. Germline values: CDR1 SGHTS, CDR2 YDEGEE. CDR3 size: 15 residues.

The chain carries TRBV5-1 and TRBJ1-3; unclear D gene. This CDR3 is built from 13 residues. Between the trimmed V and J ends, which lost 0 bases and 4 bases, there was a span of 5 bases. Germline loops: CDR1 SGHRS, CDR2 YFSETQ. CDR3 DNA: TGCGCCAGCAGCTTGGACTCGGGAAACACCATATATTTT. It specifies CASSLDSGNTIYF.

This clone was seen a few times. One end of the junction does not line up with germline, which may come from a read error. This chain joins TRBV15 and TRBJ2-2, with TRBD1 as a possible D gene (6 bases). Germline assignment: CDR1 LNHNV and CDR2 YYDKDF (reference sequence). CDR3 length: 15 amino acids. CDR3 in amino acids: CATSRDRLAPGVLFF. In nucleotides, the CDR3 is TGTGCCACCAGCAGAGATCGGCTAGCCCCAGGGGTGCTGTTTTTT.

The V gene is TRBV23-1, the J gene TRBJ1-2, with D perhaps matching TRBD1 (6 bases). TRBV23-1 is known as an ORF, though its function is uncertain. The V end was cut by 0 bases, the J end by 3 bases, with 14 bases between. This CDR3 contains 16 residues. CDR3 sequence (DNA): TGCGCCAGCAGTCAATCGGACAGTACCATGGACTATGGCTACACCTTC. Protein sequence: CASSQSDSTMDYGYTF.

The chain has TRBV9 and TRBJ1-3, with D possibly TRBD1 on 5 matching bases. V lost 4 bases and J lost 2, with 10 bases in between. The CDR3 has 14 amino acids. Germline V CDR1 and CDR2: SGDLS, YYNGEE. The CDR3 protein is CASSTGGTGNTIYF. The CDR3 DNA follows: TGTGCCAGCAGCACAGGAGGGACTGGAAACACCATATATTTT.

A single count supports this clone. The chain carries TRBV18 and TRBJ2-7; TRBD2 is a possible D gene (5 bases). The CDR3 is 14 amino acids. Germline values: CDR1 KGHSH, CDR2 LQKENI. With 4 bases removed from V and 5 bases from J, the gap between germline ends came to 15 bases. CDR3 in DNA: TGTGCCAGCTCACTACGGGCCTCGAGGGACGAGCAGTACTTC. Encoded protein: CASSLRASRDEQYF.

This rearrangement joins TRBV3-1 (or the pseudogene TRBV3-2) to TRBJ2-5; possible D gene TRBD1, 5 bases. This CDR3 is 15 amino acids long. Deletions cut 6 bases from V and 4 bases from J, with 18 bases between. Germline V gives CDR1 LGHDT, CDR2 YNNKEL (reference sequence). The CDR3 DNA reads TGTGCCAGCAGGCCAGAACAGGAACGAGGAGAGACCCAGTACTTC. This translates into CASRPEQERGETQYF.

Only one count was recorded for this clone. The genes are TRBV7-2 and TRBJ1-3; D possibly corresponds to TRBD1 (5 bases). V was clipped by 2 bases and J by 1 base, with 12 bases between them. Germline V gene data show CDR1 as SGHTA and CDR2 as FQGNSA. CDR3 length: 16 residues. In DNA form, the CDR3 reads TGTGCCAGCAGCTTAATGCGTCAGGGTTCTGGAAACACCATATATTTT. Protein product: CASSLMRQGSGNTIYF.

The rearrangement links TRBV19 to TRBJ2-1; a weak D match, TRBD1 (5 bases). Germline CDR1 LNHDA, CDR2 SQIVND (reference sequence). V lost 3 bases and J 3 bases, leaving 9 bases between the germline ends. CDR3 length: 14 residues. CDR3 sequence: CASSMPGRYNEQFF. Here the CDR3 DNA reads TGTGCCAGTAGTATGCCAGGGCGCTACAATGAGCAGTTCTTC.

The genes are TRBV11-2 and TRBJ2-7; D unclear. Germline V gene sequence: CDR1 SGHAT, CDR2 FQNNGV. V gave up 2 bases and J gave up 3 bases, with 8 bases separating them. The CDR3 is 13 amino acids. This chain's CDR3 is CASSLISSYEQYF. The CDR3 DNA reads TGTGCCAGCAGCTTAATTAGCAGCTACGAGCAGTACTTC.

The V gene is TRBV6-2 or TRBV6-3, the J gene TRBJ2-7; a weak D match, TRBD2 (6 bases). V lost 2 bases to trimming and J lost 0 bases, with 11 bases between them. The germline gives CDR1 MNHEY, CDR2 SVGEGT. The CDR3 has 15 amino acids. The CDR3 spells CASSYGGLTSYEQYF. The CDR3 DNA is TGTGCCAGCAGTTACGGGGGACTCACCTCCTACGAGCAGTACTTC.

This clone was observed a single time. The V gene is TRBV10-3, the J gene TRBJ1-1; 7 bases agree with TRBD1. Unmatched junction bases numbered 8, after V lost 6 bases and J lost 1 base. This CDR3 has 15 amino acids. CDR1 and CDR2 (germline): ENHRY, SYGVKD. For the CDR3, the DNA is TGTGCCATCAGCACCTCGAGGACAGGGAACACTGAAGCTTTCTTT. Translation: CAISTSRTGNTEAFF.

This clone was recorded only once. V usage is TRBV28 and J usage is TRBJ2-3, with a weak D call TRBD1 (5 bases). The V end lost 2 bases, the J end lost 2 bases, and 14 bases lay between the germline ends. The CDR3 consists of 16 residues. The V gene's germline CDR1 is MDHEN and CDR2 SYDVKM. In DNA, the CDR3 is TGTGCCAGCAGTTTAGTTCGCAGGGTGGCCACAGATACGCAGTATTTT. It is translated as CASSLVRRVATDTQYF. Variable domain in full (rest from reference TRBV28 and TRBJ2-3): DVKVTQSSRYLVKRTGEKVFLECVQDMDHENMFWYRQDPGLGLRLIYFSYDVKMKEKGDIPEGYSVSREKKERFSLILESASTNQTSMYLCASSLVRRVATDTQYFGPGTRLTVL.